Each of the 17 T cell receptor beta chains below was sequenced from the same sample in a study of OX40 agonist ivuxolimab in advanced cancers. Assay used: immunoSEQ multiplex PCR; TCRdb lists only in-frame clones, some missing. Among 25,000 to 35,000 clones, roughly 74% were seen once, and the ten largest hold roughly 12%. The sequenced sample was CD4+ or CD8+ T cells sorted from blood, obtained in a trial of the OX40 agonist ivuxolimab. Receptors were obtained from an adult with an advanced solid tumor such as melanoma, head and neck, liver or kidney cancer.

This clone was seen a single time. CDR3 loop: CAWSSGVGNQPQHF. The CDR3 bases are TGTGCCTGGAGCTCAGGGGTGGGCAATCAGCCCCAGCATTTT. The chain employs TRBV30 and TRBJ1-5; D may be TRBD1 (6 bases). This CDR3 region has 14 residues. Looked up from germline, CDR1 is GTSNPN and CDR2 is SVGIG (reference sequence). V was cut by 3 bases and J by 2 bases, with 11 bases left in between.

This clone came up many times. The chain couples TRBV10-3 to TRBJ2-7; D possibly corresponds to TRBD1 (6 bases). The CDR3 is 13 residues long. Germline CDR1 reads ENHRY; CDR2 reads SYGVKD. The V end was cut by 4 bases, the J end by 3 bases, with 10 bases between. DNA of the CDR3: TGTGCCATCAGTGGAGAAGGGGGCTACGAGCAGTACGTC. It yields the protein CAISGEGGYEQYV.

The CDR3 DNA is TGCGCCAGCAGCCGGATCCAGGGGGCGCTCGACTATGGCTACACCTTC. Translation gives CASSRIQGALDYGYTF. J is TRBJ1-2 and V is TRBV4-3, with 8 nucleotides matching TRBD1. The CDR3 is made up of 16 amino acids. With 4 bases clipped from V and 3 bases from J, the junction kept 10 bases outside the gene matches. The germline CDR1 and CDR2 sequences are LGHNA and YSLEER.

J is TRBJ2-2 and V is TRBV30; D is possibly TRBD1 (6 bases). CDR1 and CDR2 from the germline V gene are GTSNPN and SVGIG (reference sequence). V was clipped by 0 bases and J by 7 bases, with 15 bases between them. This CDR3 is 15 amino acids long. The CDR3 reads CAWSVSLSGVGELFF. The CDR3 DNA sequence: TGTGCCTGGAGTGTTTCCCTATCAGGGGTCGGGGAGCTGTTTTTT.

The chain carries TRBV6-6 and TRBJ1-1; unclear D gene. CDR3 size: 14 residues. Germline V gives CDR1 MNHNY, CDR2 SVGAGI (reference sequence). V was shortened by 7 bases and J by 0 bases, with 12 bases between the two germline ends. The CDR3 loop reads CASTELGMNTEAFF. The CDR3 nucleotides read TGTGCCAGCACCGAGCTGGGGATGAACACTGAAGCTTTCTTT.

The chain recombines TRBV7-3 with TRBJ1-1; D is unresolved. Per germline, CDR1 SGHTA and CDR2 FQGTGA. Trimming took off 5 bases at V and 1 base at J, with 5 bases between the two ends. The CDR3 contains 12 residues. Written as DNA, the CDR3 is TGTGCCAGCAGCACGGGGAACACTGAAGCTTTCTTT. Its translation: CASSTGNTEAFF.

The sample holds one count of this clone. The chain is built from TRBV5-5 and TRBJ1-1; D call uncertain. Germline V gives CDR1 SGHKS, CDR2 YYEKEE (reference sequence). This CDR3 has 13 residues. Trimming stripped 0 bases from V and 5 bases from J, with 8 bases between. CDR3 protein: CASSLALGTEAFF. In DNA form, the CDR3 reads TGTGCCAGCAGCTTGGCCCTGGGAACTGAAGCTTTCTTT.

DNA for the CDR3: TGTGCCTCATCGTCAGCAACCAATTCACCCCTCCACTTT. It yields the protein CASSSATNSPLHF. The chain employs TRBV30 and TRBJ1-6; D ambiguous. The CDR3 has 13 amino acids. CDR1 and CDR2 from the germline V gene are GTSNPN and SVGIG (reference sequence). V lost 7 bases and J lost 7, with 14 bases in between.

The CDR3 spells CASSWAQGPSGNTIYF. The CDR3 nucleotides read TGTGCCAGCAGCTGGGCACAGGGTCCTTCTGGAAACACCATATATTTT. This chain joins TRBV7-9 and TRBJ1-3, with D tentatively TRBD1 (6 bases). The CDR3 covers 16 residues. Germline V gives CDR1 SEHNR, CDR2 FQNEAQ (reference sequence). Between the trimmed V and J ends, which lost 4 bases and 1 base, there was a span of 14 bases.

This rearrangement joins TRBV5-1 to TRBJ2-7; D might be TRBD1 (5 bases). This CDR3 has 13 residues. The germline gives CDR1 SGHRS, CDR2 YFSETQ. Trimming removed 3 bases from V and 0 bases from J, with 7 bases in between. The CDR3 protein is CASSSTASYEQYF. The CDR3 coding sequence is TGCGCCAGCAGCTCGACAGCCTCCTACGAGCAGTACTTC.

The chain combines TRBV11-2 with TRBJ2-4; 7 bases map to TRBD1. The length of the CDR3 is 14 residues. The germline gives CDR1 SGHAT, CDR2 FQNNGV. The J segment lost 8 bases and the V segment lost 2 bases, leaving 6 bases of the junction unmatched. The CDR3, as DNA: TGTGCCAGCAGCTTAACAGGGGCAAAACACATTCAGTACTTC. Its translation is CASSLTGAKHIQYF.

The chain uses TRBV5-8 and TRBJ1-5; the D is unclear. This CDR3 has 18 amino acids. The germline V gene has CDR1 SGHTS and CDR2 YDEGEE. Trimming pared 4 bases from V and 0 bases from J, leaving 20 bases between. The CDR3 nucleotides read TGTGCCAGCAGCCCTGTTAAGCCGGCCCCAAATAGCAATCAGCCCCAGCATTTT. Encoded protein: CASSPVKPAPNSNQPQHF.

The chain couples TRBV6-1 to TRBJ1-2; D not resolved. Germline lookup yields CDR1 MNHNS and CDR2 SASEGT. The CDR3 length is 11 residues. The V end was cut by 4 bases, the J end by 8 bases, with 8 bases between. CDR3 bases: TGTGCCAGCAGTGGAACCCTAGGCTACACCTTC. Translation gives CASSGTLGYTF.

The chain carries TRBV30 and TRBJ1-2, with TRBD1 matching 7 bases. Germline V gives CDR1 GTSNPN, CDR2 SVGIG (reference sequence). V gave up 2 bases and J gave up 5 bases; unmatched junction bases: 8. The CDR3 is made up of 14 amino acids. In DNA form, the CDR3 reads TGTGCCTGGAGTCTAACAGGGGACTTTTATGGCTACACCTTC. Residues: CAWSLTGDFYGYTF.

The genes are TRBV7-9 and TRBJ2-7; D is unresolved. This CDR3 contains 12 residues. V lost 6 bases, J lost 2 bases, and 8 bases lay in between. Germline CDR1 is SEHNR and CDR2 is FQNEAQ (reference sequence). The CDR3 spells CASSYATYEQYF. DNA of the CDR3: TGTGCCAGCAGTTACGCGACCTACGAGCAGTACTTC. The variable domain in full, with the rest retrieved from reference TRBV7-9 and TRBJ2-7, is DTGVSQNPRHKITKRGQNVTFRCDPISEHNRLYWYRQTLGQGPEFLTYFQNEAQLEKSRLLSDRFSAERPKGSFSTLEIQRTEQGDSAMYLCASSYATYEQYFGPGTRLTVT.

The rearrangement links TRBV7-2 to TRBJ2-7, with a weak D call TRBD2 (6 bases). This CDR3 has 12 residues. Germline CDR1 reads SGHTA; CDR2 reads FQGNSA. The V end was cut by 8 bases, the J end by 7 bases, with 15 bases between. The CDR3 here is CASGTGRGEQYV. The CDR3 coding sequence is TGTGCCAGCGGGACGGGTCGGGGGGAGCAGTACGTC.

The J gene is TRBJ2-2, the V gene TRBV25-1; possibly TRBD2 for D (7 bases). Germline CDR1 and CDR2: MGHDK and SYGVNS. V lost 8 bases and J lost 6, with 25 bases in between. The length of the CDR3 is 17 residues. The CDR3 here is CASGISGGAFRAGELFF. In DNA, the CDR3 is TGTGCCAGCGGTATAAGTGGGGGGGCCTTTCGGGCCGGGGAGCTGTTTTTT.